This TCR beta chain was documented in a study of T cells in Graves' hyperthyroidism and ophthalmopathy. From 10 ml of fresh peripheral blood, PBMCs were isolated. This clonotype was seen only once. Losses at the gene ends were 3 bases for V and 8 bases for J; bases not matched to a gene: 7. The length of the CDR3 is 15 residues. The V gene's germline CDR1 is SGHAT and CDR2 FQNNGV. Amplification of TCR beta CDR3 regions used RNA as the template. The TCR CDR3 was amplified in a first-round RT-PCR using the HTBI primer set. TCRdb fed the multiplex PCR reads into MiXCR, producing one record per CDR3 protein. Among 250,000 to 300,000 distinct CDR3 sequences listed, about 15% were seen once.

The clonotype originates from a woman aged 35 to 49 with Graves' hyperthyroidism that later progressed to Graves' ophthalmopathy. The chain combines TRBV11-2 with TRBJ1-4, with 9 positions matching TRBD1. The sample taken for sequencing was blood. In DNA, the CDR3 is TGTGCCAGCAGCTTGCACGGGACAGGGAACGAAAAACTGTTTTTT. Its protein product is CASSLHGTGNEKLFF. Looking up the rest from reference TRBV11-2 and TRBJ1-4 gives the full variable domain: EAGVAQSPRYKIIEKRQSVAFWCNPISGHATLYWYQQILGQGPKLLIQFQNNGVVDDSQLPKDRFSAERLKGVDSTLKIQPAKLEDSAVYLCASSLHGTGNEKLFFGSGTQLSVL.